This T cell receptor beta chain was recorded in a study of shared clonotypes between healthy human individuals. The CDR3 runs to 13 residues. Per germline, CDR1 SGDLS and CDR2 YYNGEE. Trimming removed 5 bases at V and 2 bases at J, with 7 bases between. A roughly 200 ng quantity of DNA, 30,000 to 35,000 T cell genomes, went into the sorted-subset replicate PCRs. Data came from immunoSEQ multiplex PCR; TCRdb stores just in-frame clones and leaves some out. The table shows millions of clones, with 85% to 95% occurring only once. This chain uses TRBV9 with TRBJ2-2, with unresolved D. The sequence derives from a man between 18 and 35 years old in good health. The sequenced sample was naive CD4+ T cells sorted from blood. Subset: CD45RA+ positively selected. The CDR3 DNA sequence: TGTGCCAGCAGGCAGACAAACACCGGGGAGCTGTTTTTT. Protein product: CASRQTNTGELFF.